A single sample gave rise to the 5 T cell receptor beta chains below, sequenced in a study of cytomegalovirus exposure and HLA in healthy donors. PCR employed 60 Vbeta and 13 Jbeta primers. Here immunoSEQ multiplex PCR was the method, and the copy in TCRdb shows in-frame clones only, minus some. The table shows about 270,000 clones, with more than 55% occurring only once. The specimen was PBMCs. All receptors come from a female donor in good health and CMV-seronegative.

The chain uses TRBV11-2 and TRBJ2-1, with 10 bases that match TRBD1. V was clipped by 4 bases and J by 3 bases; unmatched bases: 3. Germline-derived CDR1 and CDR2 are SGHAT and FQNNGV. The CDR3 length is 15 residues. CDR3 bases: TGTGCCAGCAGCTCCTGGGACAGGGGCTACAATGAGCAGTTCTTC. This encodes CASSSWDRGYNEQFF.

The V and J genes are TRBV19 and TRBJ1-1, with a possible D match to TRBD1 (5 bases). Looked up from germline, CDR1 is LNHDA and CDR2 is SQIVND (reference sequence). Trimming took off 0 bases at V and 5 bases at J, with 16 bases between the two ends. CDR3 length: 16 residues. Here the CDR3 DNA reads TGTGCCAGTAGTATAGAAGAGGCGGGGGATAGTACTGAAGCTTTCTTT. It encodes CASSIEEAGDSTEAFF. The whole variable domain, remainder taken from reference TRBV19 and TRBJ1-1, is DGGITQSPKYLFRKEGQNVTLSCEQNLNHDAMYWYRQDPGQGLRLIYYSQIVNDFQKGDIAEGYSVSREKKESFPLTVTSAQKNPTAFYLCASSIEEAGDSTEAFFGQGTRLTVV.

The rearrangement links TRBV30 to TRBJ1-2, with a tentative D call TRBD1 (6 bases). The germline gives CDR1 GTSNPN, CDR2 SVGIG (reference sequence). V dropped 4 bases and J dropped 8 bases, with 11 bases sitting between them. The CDR3 runs 11 residues. CDR3 protein: CAWTPGEGYTF. The CDR3 bases are TGTGCCTGGACTCCAGGGGAAGGCTACACCTTC.

This clone was seen more than once but under ten times. The chain links TRBV5-8 to TRBJ1-4; D call uncertain. The germline V gene has CDR1 SGHTS and CDR2 YDEGEE. Trimming pared 1 base from V and 0 bases from J, leaving 4 bases between. This CDR3 has 14 amino acids. Written as DNA, the CDR3 is TGTGCCAGCAGCTTGACGGCAACTAATGAAAAACTGTTTTTT. Translated: CASSLTATNEKLFF.

This clone was observed once. The V call is TRBV19, the J call TRBJ2-1; a possible D gene is TRBD1 (5 bases). Germline V gives CDR1 LNHDA, CDR2 SQIVND (reference sequence). V lost 3 bases and J lost 4, with 13 bases in between. The CDR3 consists of 15 residues. The CDR3 coding sequence is TGTGCCAGTAGTATCCTCGAGACAGTATACAATGAGCAGTTCTTC. Translation: CASSILETVYNEQFF. Drawing the rest from reference TRBV19 and TRBJ2-1, the complete variable domain is DGGITQSPKYLFRKEGQNVTLSCEQNLNHDAMYWYRQDPGQGLRLIYYSQIVNDFQKGDIAEGYSVSREKKESFPLTVTSAQKNPTAFYLCASSILETVYNEQFFGPGTRLTVL.